This TCR beta chain was sequenced in a study of T cells after posttransplantation cyclophosphamide. The table lists this clone with many counts. Its specificity is unknown. Treatment was busulfan-fludarabine conditioning, a marrow graft, and cyclophosphamide on days +3 and +4. Notes on the study in general: Recipient CMV seropositivity and CMV reactivation strongly tracked TRB clonality. Donor-recipient repertoire similarity was low at 1-2 months, rising over year one.

Sequencing was performed with immunoSEQ multiplex PCR; in TCRdb, only in-frame clones are kept and a portion is missing. Listed for the sample are about 7,200 clones, none seen a single time. The CDR3 has 18 amino acids. Trimming stripped 2 bases from V and 0 bases from J, with 17 bases between. The germline gives CDR1 MNHNS, CDR2 SASEGT. This receptor was obtained from a female patient aged 50-60 years who received an allogeneic stem cell transplant from an unrelated donor, was CMV-positive, and had acute GVHD only. Among the T cells, some may be from the graft donor. The sample in question was PBMCs, obtained after allogeneic stem cell transplant with posttransplant cyclophosphamide. The V and J genes are TRBV6-1 and TRBJ1-5; D is perhaps TRBD1 (5 bases). The CDR3 DNA is TGTGCCAGCAGTGAAACCCCCCGGACACGTTATAGCAATCAGCCCCAGCATTTT. Protein sequence: CASSETPRTRYSNQPQHF.